This T cell receptor beta chain was sequenced during a study of T cells in women clearing cervical HPV infection. Study context: Control women cleared a single incident HPV16 infection within 12 months. Cases' blood sampling followed lesion detection by median about 150 days (90 to 200).

Study results and limitations: Repertoire richness, not evenness, was significantly elevated in CIN3+ cases versus controls.

Prevalent HPV16 infections were excluded; only incident single HPV16 infections included. The data were produced by immunoSEQ multiplex PCR, yet TCRdb's version contains in-frame clones alone and is incomplete. This repertoire includes 20,000 to 25,000 clones. Germline CDR1 LGHNT, CDR2 FRNRAP. V was cut by 3 bases and J by 1 base, with 4 bases left in between. This CDR3 spans 12 amino acids. As to this clone: Its antigen remains unknown. The read ends 3 residues before the CDR3 terminus; that terminus is restored from the germline J gene.

The sequencing sample was made of blood buffy coat. The J gene is TRBJ2-7, the V gene TRBV12-5; the D is unclear. The TCR originated in a woman aged 18 to 75 with a cervical HPV16 infection that either progressed to CIN3+ or cleared (not recorded which). The CDR3 region is CASGFVSYEQYF. The sequenced CDR3 bases are TGTGCTAGTGGTTTTGTATCCTACGAG. Filled out from reference TRBV12-5 and TRBJ2-7, the complete variable domain reads DARVTQTPRHKVTEMGQEVTMRCQPILGHNTVFWYRQTMMQGLELLAYFRNRAPLDDSGMPKDRFSAEMPDATLATLKIQPSEPRDSAVYFCASGFVSYEQYFGPGTRLTVT.